This TCR beta chain was identified during a study of T cells in localized non-small cell lung cancer. Germline CDR1 MNHEY, CDR2 SMNVEV (reference sequence). CDR3 length equals 15 residues. The junction had 10 bases not matched to a gene; V was cut back by 3 bases and J by 6 bases. Only in-frame clones appear in the TCRdb table, and some are missing; sequencing was by immunoSEQ multiplex PCR. The sample consists of some 51,000 clones, roughly 90% of them appearing once. Study conclusions and caveats: Turning up in adjacent lung were a median about 56 of the top 100 tumor clones.

Points on this clone: Its antigen is unidentified.

The chain recombines TRBV27 with TRBJ1-2, with 7 bases identical to TRBD1. The specimen comprised peripheral blood, sampled before any cancer treatment. The clonotype was recovered from a woman between 35 and 75 years old with stage I lung adenocarcinoma. The CDR3 reads CASSFAGRGGHGYTF. As DNA, the CDR3 is TGTGCCAGCAGTTTTGCGGGCAGAGGGGGCCATGGCTACACCTTC.